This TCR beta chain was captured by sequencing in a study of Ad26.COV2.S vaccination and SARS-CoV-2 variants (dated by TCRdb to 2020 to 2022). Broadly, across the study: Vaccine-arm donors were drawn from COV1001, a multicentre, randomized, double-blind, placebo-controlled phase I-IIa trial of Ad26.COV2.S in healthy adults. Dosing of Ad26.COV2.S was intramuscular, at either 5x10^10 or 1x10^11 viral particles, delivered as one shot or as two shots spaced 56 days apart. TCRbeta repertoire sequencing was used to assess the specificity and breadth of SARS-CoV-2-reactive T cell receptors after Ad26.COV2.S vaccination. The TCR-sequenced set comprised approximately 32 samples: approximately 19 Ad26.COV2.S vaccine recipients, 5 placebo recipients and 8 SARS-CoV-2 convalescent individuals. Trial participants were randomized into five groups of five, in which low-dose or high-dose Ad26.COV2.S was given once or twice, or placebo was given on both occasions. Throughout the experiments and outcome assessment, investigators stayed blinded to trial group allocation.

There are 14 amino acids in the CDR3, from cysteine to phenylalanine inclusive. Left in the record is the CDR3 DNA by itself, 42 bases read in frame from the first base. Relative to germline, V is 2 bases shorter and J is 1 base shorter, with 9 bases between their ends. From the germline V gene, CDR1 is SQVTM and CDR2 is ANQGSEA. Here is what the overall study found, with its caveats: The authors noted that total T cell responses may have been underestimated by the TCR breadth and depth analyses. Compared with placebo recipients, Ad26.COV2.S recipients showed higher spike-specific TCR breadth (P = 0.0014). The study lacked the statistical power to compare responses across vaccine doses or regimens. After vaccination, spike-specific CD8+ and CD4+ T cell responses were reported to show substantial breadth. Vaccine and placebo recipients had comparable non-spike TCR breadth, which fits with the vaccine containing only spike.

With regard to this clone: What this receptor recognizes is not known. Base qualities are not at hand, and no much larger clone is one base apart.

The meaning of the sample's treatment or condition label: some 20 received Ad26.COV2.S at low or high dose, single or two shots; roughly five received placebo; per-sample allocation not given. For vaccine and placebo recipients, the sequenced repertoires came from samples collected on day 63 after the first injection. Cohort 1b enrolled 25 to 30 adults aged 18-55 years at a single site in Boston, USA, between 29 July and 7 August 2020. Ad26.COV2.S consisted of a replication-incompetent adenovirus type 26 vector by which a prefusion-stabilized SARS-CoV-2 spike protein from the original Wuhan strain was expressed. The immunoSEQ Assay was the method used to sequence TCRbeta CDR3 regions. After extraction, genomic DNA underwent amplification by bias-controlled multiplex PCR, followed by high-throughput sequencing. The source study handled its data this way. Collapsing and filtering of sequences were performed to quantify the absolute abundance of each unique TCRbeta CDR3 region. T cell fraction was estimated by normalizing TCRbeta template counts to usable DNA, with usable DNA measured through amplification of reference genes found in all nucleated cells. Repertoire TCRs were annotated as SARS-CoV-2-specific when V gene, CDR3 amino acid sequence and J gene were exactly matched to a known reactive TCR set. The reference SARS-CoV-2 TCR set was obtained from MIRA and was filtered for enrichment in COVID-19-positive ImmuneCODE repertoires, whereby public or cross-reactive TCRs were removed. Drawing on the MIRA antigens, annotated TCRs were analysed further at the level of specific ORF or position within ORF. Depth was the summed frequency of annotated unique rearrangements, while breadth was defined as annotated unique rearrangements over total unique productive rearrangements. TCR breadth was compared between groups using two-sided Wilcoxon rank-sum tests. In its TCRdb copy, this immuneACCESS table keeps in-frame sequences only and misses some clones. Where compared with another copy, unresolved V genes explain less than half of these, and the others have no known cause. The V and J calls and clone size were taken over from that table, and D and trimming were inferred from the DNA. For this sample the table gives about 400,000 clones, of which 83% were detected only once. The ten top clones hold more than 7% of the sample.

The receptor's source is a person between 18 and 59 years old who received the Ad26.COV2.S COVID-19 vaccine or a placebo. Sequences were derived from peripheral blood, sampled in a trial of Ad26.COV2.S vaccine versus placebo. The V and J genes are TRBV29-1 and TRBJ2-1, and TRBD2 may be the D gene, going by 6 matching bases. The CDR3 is CSVETSPSYNEQFF. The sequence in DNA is TGCAGCGTTGAAACTAGCCCTTCCTACAATGAGCAGTTCTTC.